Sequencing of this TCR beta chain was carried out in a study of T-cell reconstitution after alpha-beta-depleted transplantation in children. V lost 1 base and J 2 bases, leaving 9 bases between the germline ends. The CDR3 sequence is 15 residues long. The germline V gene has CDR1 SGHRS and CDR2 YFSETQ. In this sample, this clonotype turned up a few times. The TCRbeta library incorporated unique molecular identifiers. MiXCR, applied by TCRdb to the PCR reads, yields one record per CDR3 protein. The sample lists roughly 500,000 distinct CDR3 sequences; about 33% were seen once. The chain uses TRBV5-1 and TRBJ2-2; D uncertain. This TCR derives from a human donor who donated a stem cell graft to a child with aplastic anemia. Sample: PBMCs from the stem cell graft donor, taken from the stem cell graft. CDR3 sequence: CASSLRVENTGELFF. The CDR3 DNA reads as TGCGCCAGCAGCTTGAGGGTGGAAAACACCGGGGAGCTGTTTTTT.